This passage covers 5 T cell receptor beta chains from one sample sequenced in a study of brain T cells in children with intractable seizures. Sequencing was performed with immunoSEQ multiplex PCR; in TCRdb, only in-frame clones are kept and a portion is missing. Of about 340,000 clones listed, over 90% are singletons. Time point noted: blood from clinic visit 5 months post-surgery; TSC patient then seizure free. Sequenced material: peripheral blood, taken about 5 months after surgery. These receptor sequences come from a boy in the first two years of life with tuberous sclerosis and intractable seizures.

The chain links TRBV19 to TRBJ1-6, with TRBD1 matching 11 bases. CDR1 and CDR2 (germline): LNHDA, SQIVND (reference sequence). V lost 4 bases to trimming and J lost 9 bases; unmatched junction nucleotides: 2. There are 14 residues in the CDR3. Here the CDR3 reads CASSTGTGGSPLHF. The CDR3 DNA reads TGTGCCAGTAGTACCGGGACAGGGGGTTCACCCCTCCACTTT.

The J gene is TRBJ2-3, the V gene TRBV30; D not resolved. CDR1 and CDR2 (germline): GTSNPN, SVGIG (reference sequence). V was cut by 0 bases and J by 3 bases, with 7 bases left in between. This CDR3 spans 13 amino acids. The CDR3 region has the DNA TGTGCCTGGAGTGTACTTAGGACAGATACGCAGTATTTT. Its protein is CAWSVLRTDTQYF.

The CDR3 DNA follows: TGTGCCAGCAGCTTAGATGGGAGACGCTACACCTTC. This sequence encodes CASSLDGRRYTF. The rearrangement links TRBV7-9 to TRBJ1-2, with D uncertain. Germline CDR1 is SEHNR and CDR2 is FQNEAQ (reference sequence). The CDR3 sequence is 12 residues long. V lost 1 base, J lost 9 bases, and 9 bases lay in between.

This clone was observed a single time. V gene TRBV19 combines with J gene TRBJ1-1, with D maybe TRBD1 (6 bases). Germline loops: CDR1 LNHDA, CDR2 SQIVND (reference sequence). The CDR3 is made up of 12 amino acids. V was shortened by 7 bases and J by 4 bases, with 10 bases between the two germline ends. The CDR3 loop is CASKNRATEAFF. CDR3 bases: TGTGCCAGTAAAAACAGGGCCACTGAAGCTTTCTTT.

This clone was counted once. CDR3 in amino acids: CASHYRDSGHGYTF. The CDR3, as DNA: TGTGCCAGCCATTACCGGGACTCGGGTCATGGCTACACCTTC. The chain employs TRBV2 and TRBJ1-2; weak D call: TRBD1 (5 bases). Germline V gene sequence: CDR1 SNHLY, CDR2 FYNNEI. The CDR3 consists of 14 residues. Trimming took off 8 bases at V and 6 bases at J, with 19 bases between the two ends. Variable domain in full (rest from reference TRBV2 and TRBJ1-2): EPEVTQTPSHQVTQMGQEVILRCVPISNHLYFYWYRQILGQKVEFLVSFYNNEISEKSEIFDDQFSVERPDGSNFTLKIRSTKLEDSAMYFCASHYRDSGHGYTFGSGTRLTVV.